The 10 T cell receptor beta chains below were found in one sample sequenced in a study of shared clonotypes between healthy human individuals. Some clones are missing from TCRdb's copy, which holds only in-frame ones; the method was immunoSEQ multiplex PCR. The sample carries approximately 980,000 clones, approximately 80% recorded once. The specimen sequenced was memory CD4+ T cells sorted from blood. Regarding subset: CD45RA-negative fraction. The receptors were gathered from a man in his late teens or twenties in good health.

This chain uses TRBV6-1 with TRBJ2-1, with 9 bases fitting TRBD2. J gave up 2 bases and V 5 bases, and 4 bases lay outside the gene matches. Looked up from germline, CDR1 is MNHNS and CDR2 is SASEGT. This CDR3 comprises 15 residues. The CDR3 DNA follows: TGTGCCAGCAGTACGGGACTAGCCGCCTACAATGAGCAGTTCTTC. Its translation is CASSTGLAAYNEQFF.

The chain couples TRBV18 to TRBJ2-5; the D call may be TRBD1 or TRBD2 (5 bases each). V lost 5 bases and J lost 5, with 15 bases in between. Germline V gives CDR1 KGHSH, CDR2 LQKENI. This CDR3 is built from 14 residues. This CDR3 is CASSFQSWGETQYF. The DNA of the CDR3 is TGTGCCAGCTCATTTCAATCGTGGGGGGAGACCCAGTACTTC.

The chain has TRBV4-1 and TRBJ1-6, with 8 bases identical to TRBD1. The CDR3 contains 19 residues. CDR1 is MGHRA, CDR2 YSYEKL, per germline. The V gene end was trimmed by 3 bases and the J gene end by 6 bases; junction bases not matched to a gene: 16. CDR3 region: CASSQAFAGGGWANSPLHF. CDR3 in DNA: TGCGCCAGCAGCCAGGCCTTTGCAGGGGGCGGGTGGGCTAATTCACCCCTCCACTTT.

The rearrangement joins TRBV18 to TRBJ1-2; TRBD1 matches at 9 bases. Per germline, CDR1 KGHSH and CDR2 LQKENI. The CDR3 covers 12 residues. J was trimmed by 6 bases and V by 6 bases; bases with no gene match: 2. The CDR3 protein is CASSGTGNGYTF. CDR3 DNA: TGTGCCAGCTCCGGGACAGGGAATGGCTACACCTTC.

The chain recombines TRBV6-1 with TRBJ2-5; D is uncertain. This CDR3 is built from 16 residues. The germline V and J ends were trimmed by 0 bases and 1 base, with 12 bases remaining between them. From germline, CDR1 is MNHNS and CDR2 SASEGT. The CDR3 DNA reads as TGTGCCAGCAGTGAAGCACAATACTACGCCCAAGAGACCCAGTACTTC. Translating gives CASSEAQYYAQETQYF.

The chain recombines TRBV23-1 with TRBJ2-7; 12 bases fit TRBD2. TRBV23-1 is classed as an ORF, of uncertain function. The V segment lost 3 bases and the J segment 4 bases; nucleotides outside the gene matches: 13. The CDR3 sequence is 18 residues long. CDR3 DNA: TGCGCCAGCAGTCATCCCTCCGGGTGGGGACTAGCGGGTTACGAGCAGTACTTC. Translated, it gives CASSHPSGWGLAGYEQYF.

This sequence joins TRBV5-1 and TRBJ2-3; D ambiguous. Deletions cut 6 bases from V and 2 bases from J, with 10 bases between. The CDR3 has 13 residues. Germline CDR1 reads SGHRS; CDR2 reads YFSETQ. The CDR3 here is CASTSQDTDTQYF. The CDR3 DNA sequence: TGCGCCAGCACGTCCCAGGACACAGATACGCAGTATTTT.

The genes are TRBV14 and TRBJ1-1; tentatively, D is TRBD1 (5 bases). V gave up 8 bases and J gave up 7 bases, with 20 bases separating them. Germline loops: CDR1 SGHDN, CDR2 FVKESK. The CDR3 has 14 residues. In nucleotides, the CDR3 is TGTGCCAGCCCAGACCTCCCACCGAGGGGTGAAGCTTTCTTT. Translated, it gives CASPDLPPRGEAFF.

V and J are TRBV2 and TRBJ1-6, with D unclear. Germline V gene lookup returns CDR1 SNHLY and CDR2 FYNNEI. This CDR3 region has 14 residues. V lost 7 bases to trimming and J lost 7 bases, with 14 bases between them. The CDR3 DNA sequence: TGTGCCAGCATGGTTCGACTGATGAATTCACCCCTCCACTTT. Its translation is CASMVRLMNSPLHF. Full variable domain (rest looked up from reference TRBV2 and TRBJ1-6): EPEVTQTPSHQVTQMGQEVILRCVPISNHLYFYWYRQILGQKVEFLVSFYNNEISEKSEIFDDQFSVERPDGSNFTLKIRSTKLEDSAMYFCASMVRLMNSPLHFGNGTRLTVT.

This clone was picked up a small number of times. Written as DNA, the CDR3 is TGTGCCAGCAGCCCTGGCCGGACAGGGGGGGAGCCCCAGCATTTT. Its protein product is CASSPGRTGGEPQHF. The chain is built from TRBV7-8 and TRBJ1-5, with 10 nucleotides matching TRBD1. Germline assignment: CDR1 SGHVS and CDR2 FQNEAQ. V trimming: 5 bases; J trimming: 8 bases; junction bases outside the gene matches: 9. CDR3 length: 15 residues.